Following are 12 T cell receptor beta chains from one sample sequenced in a study of blood T cell repertoires in COVID-19. Sequenced by immunoSEQ multiplex PCR; TCRdb stores in-frame clones only, minus some. The sample has just under 60,000 clones, approximately 86% seen once. Specimen: peripheral blood. The receptors were sampled from a human donor with active COVID-19. The donor label of this sample is uncertain.

V and J are TRBV28 and TRBJ1-1; TRBD1 is a possible D gene (5 bases). Per the germline V gene, CDR1 is MDHEN and CDR2 is SYDVKM. The CDR3 sequence is 13 residues long. The V gene lost 3 bases and the J gene lost 10 bases, with 15 bases spanning the gap. The CDR3 is CASSLVGTGGAFF. The CDR3 DNA sequence: TGTGCCAGCAGTTTGGTGGGAACCGGGGGAGCTTTCTTT.

This chain connects TRBV28 to TRBJ1-4, with D perhaps matching TRBD1 (6 bases). Germline V gene lookup returns CDR1 MDHEN and CDR2 SYDVKM. Trimming cost V 0 bases and J 5 bases, with 16 bases left between them. This CDR3 contains 17 residues. In DNA form, the CDR3 reads TGTGCCAGCAGTTTATGGATCGTGACAGGATTGAATGAAAAACTGTTTTTT. As protein: CASSLWIVTGLNEKLFF.

V is TRBV6-5 and J is TRBJ2-1; D is possibly TRBD2 (5 bases). The CDR3 is 15 residues long. Germline CDR1 and CDR2: MNHEY and SVGAGI. Trimming removed 0 bases at V and 3 bases at J, with 9 bases between. The CDR3 DNA reads as TGTGCCAGCAGTTACTCGGACTCACTCTACAATGAGCAGTTCTTC. The encoded protein is CASSYSDSLYNEQFF.

This rearrangement joins TRBV13 to TRBJ1-1, with 10 nucleotides matching TRBD1. The CDR3 extends over 14 amino acids. J was trimmed by 7 bases and V by 5 bases; bases with no gene match: 7. Germline V gene sequence: CDR1 PRHDT, CDR2 FYEKMQ (reference sequence). CDR3 nucleotide sequence: TGTGCCAGCAGCCTCCGGGACAGGGGCCTTGAAGCTTTCTTT. It codes for CASSLRDRGLEAFF.

V usage is TRBV6-6 and J usage is TRBJ1-2, with 8 bases matching TRBD1. CDR1 and CDR2 (germline): MNHNY, SVGAGI (reference sequence). V lost 5 bases to trimming and J lost 6 bases; unmatched junction nucleotides: 5. This CDR3 contains 13 residues. The CDR3 DNA follows: TGTGCCAGCAGTCTACAGGGGGGTAATGGCTACACCTTC. Translating it yields CASSLQGGNGYTF.

This chain links TRBV7-2 with TRBJ1-2, with a tentative D call TRBD1 (5 bases). The CDR3 spans 13 residues. From germline, CDR1 is SGHTA and CDR2 FQGNSA. The V end lost 5 bases, the J end lost 6 bases, and 13 bases lay between the germline ends. This chain's CDR3 is CASSLRGGDGYTF. CDR3 nucleotides: TGTGCCAGCAGCCTCCGGGGGGGGGATGGCTACACCTTC.

V is TRBV4-1 and J is TRBJ1-2, with 10 bases lining up with TRBD1. V shed 4 bases and J 0 bases; nucleotides not matched to a gene: 5. The CDR3 loop spans 16 amino acids. Germline V gene sequence: CDR1 MGHRA, CDR2 YSYEKL. CDR3 amino acids: CASSRGQGTANYGYTF. CDR3 nucleotide sequence: TGCGCCAGCAGCCGGGGACAGGGGACAGCTAACTATGGCTACACCTTC.

The chain recombines TRBV11-2 with TRBJ2-1; no firm D call. The V gene lost 3 bases and the J gene lost 0 bases, with 3 bases spanning the gap. Germline V CDR1 and CDR2: SGHAT, FQNNGV. CDR3 length equals 13 residues. The chain's CDR3 is CASSFGSYNEQFF. In nucleotides, the CDR3 is TGTGCCAGCAGCTTCGGCTCCTACAATGAGCAGTTCTTC.

V gene TRBV6-2 or TRBV6-3 combines with J gene TRBJ2-7, with TRBD1 identical over 7 bases. V lost 5 bases and J lost 3; bases outside the gene matches: 7. Germline V gives CDR1 MNHEY, CDR2 SVGEGT. The CDR3 runs to 14 residues. CDR3 protein: CASSTGTDHYEQYF. CDR3 DNA: TGTGCCAGCAGTACCGGGACAGACCACTACGAGCAGTACTTC.

The rearrangement links TRBV6-2 or TRBV6-3 to TRBJ2-7, with D perhaps TRBD1 (5 bases). Germline V gene sequence: CDR1 MNHEY, CDR2 SVGEGT. The CDR3 runs to 14 residues. Trimming shortened V by 3 bases and J by 2 bases, and 11 bases separated the two germline ends. CDR3 nucleotides: TGTGCCAGCAGTTATCAGGGTACCGCCTACGAGCAGTACTTC. Translated: CASSYQGTAYEQYF.

The genes are TRBV19 and TRBJ1-2; 7 bases map to TRBD1. CDR1 and CDR2 from the germline V gene are LNHDA and SQIVND (reference sequence). The J segment lost 10 bases and the V segment lost 8 bases, leaving 13 bases of the junction unmatched. There are 13 residues in the CDR3. The CDR3 sequence is CASLDRPSLSYTF. DNA for the CDR3: TGTGCCAGTTTGGACAGGCCTTCTTTGTCCTACACCTTC.

V and J are TRBV5-1 and TRBJ1-6; TRBD1 agrees at 8 bases. Germline lookup yields CDR1 SGHRS and CDR2 YFSETQ. V shed 3 bases and J 7 bases; nucleotides not matched to a gene: 3. This CDR3 is 14 amino acids long. As DNA, the CDR3 is TGCGCCAGCAGCTCACGGGACAGGAATTCACCCCTCCACTTT. It specifies CASSSRDRNSPLHF.